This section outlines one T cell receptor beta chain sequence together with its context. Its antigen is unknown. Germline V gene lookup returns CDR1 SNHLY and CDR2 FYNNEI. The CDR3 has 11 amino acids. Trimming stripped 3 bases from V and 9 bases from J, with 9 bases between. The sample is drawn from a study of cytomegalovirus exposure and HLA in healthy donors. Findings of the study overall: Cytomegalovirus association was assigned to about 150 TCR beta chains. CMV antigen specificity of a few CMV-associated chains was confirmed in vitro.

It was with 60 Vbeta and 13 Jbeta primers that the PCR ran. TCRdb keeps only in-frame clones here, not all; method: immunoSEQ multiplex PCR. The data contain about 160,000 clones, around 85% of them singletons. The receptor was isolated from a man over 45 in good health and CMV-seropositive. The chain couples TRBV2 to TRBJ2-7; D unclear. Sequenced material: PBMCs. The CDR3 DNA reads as TGTGCCAGCAGTGAGCTCGCGGCGCAGTACTTC. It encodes CASSELAAQYF.